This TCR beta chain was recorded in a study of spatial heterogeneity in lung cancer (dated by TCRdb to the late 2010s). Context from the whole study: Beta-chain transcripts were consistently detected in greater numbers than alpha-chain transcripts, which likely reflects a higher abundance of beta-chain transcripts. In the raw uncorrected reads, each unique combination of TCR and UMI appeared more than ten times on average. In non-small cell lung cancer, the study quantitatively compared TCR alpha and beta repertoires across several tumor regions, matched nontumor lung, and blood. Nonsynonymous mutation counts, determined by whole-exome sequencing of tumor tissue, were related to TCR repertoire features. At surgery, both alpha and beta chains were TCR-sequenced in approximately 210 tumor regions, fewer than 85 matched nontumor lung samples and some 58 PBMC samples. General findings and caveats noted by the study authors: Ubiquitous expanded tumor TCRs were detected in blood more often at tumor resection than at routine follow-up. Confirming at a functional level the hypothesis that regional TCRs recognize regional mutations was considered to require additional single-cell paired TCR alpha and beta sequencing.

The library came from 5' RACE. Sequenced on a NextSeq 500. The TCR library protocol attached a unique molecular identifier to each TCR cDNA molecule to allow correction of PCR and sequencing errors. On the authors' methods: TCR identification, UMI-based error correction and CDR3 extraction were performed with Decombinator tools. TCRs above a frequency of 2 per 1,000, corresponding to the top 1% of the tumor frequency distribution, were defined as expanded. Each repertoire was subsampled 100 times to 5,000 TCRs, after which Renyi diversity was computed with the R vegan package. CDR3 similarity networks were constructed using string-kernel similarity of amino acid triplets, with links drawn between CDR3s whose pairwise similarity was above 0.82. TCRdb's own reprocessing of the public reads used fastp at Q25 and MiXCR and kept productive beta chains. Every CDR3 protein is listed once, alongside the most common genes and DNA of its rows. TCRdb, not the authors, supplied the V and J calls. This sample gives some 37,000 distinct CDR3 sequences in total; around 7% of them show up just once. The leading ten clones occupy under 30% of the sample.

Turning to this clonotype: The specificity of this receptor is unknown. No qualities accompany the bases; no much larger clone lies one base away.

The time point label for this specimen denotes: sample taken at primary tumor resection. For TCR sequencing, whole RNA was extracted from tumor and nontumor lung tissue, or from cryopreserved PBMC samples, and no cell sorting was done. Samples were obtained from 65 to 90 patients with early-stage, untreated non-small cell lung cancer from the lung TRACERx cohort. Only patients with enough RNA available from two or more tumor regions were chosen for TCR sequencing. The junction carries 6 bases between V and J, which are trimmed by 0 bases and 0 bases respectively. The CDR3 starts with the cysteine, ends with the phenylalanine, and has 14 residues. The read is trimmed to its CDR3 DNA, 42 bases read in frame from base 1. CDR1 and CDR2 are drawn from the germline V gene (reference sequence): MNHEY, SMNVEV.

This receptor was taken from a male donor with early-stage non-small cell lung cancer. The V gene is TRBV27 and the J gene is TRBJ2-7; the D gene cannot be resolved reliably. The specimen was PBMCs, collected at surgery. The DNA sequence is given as TGTGCCAGCAGTTTATCGTTTAGCTCCTACGAGCAGTACTTC. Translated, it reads CASSLSFSSYEQYF.